The clone carrying this T cell receptor beta chain is medium-sized (0.01 to 0.1%) within its sample. The antigen is unknown. Amplification of TCR beta CDR3 was performed by multiplex PCR with 32 V and 13 J primers. In TCRdb, the multiplex PCR reads were re-called with MiXCR into one record per CDR3 protein. The sample contains just over 3,500 distinct CDR3 sequences, around 29% of which appear only once. The data derive from a study of immune heterogeneity within non-small cell lung tumors. Across the whole study: There were a handful of squamous cell carcinomas, 10 non-squamous carcinomas and 1 tumor not otherwise specified. Study results and caveats: Identical dominant CDR3 beta clonotypes were found recurring across a patient's tumor sites, along with site-unique high-frequency clones. Largely distinct from one individual patient to the next were the high-frequency T-cell receptor beta clonotypes. T-cell clonality in a given local region correlated moderately yet significantly with the local tumor mutational burden (R roughly 0.31).

Germline loops: CDR1 SNHLY, CDR2 FYNNEI. The CDR3 length is 15 residues. V lost 2 bases and J 3 bases, leaving 11 bases between the germline ends. Bulk tumor genomic DNA was the template, and each sample received approximately 0.65 ug. Spaced far apart, several biopsies were taken from each primary tumor during surgery. Curative surgical treatment was performed in patients who had newly diagnosed, untreated non-small cell lung cancer. The V gene is TRBV2, the J gene TRBJ1-5, with D unclear. Specimen: lung tumor tissue. The TCR originated in a man between 60 and 70 years old with non-small cell lung cancer. CDR3 DNA sequence: TGTGCCAGCAGTGAATGGCGGGCGAACAATCAGCCCCAGCATTTT. Translated, it gives CASSEWRANNQPQHF. Using reference TRBV2 and TRBJ1-5 for the parts outside the CDR3, the full variable domain is EPEVTQTPSHQVTQMGQEVILRCVPISNHLYFYWYRQILGQKVEFLVSFYNNEISEKSEIFDDQFSVERPDGSNFTLKIRSTKLEDSAMYFCASSEWRANNQPQHFGDGTRLSIL.